The subject of this entry is one T cell receptor (beta chain). The antigen it binds to is not known. Base quality data are lacking; no much larger clone is found one base away. The sample is drawn from a study of CD4 T cells in lung cancer (dated by TCRdb to 2018 to 2020). About the study as a whole: In the study, blood T cells of NSCLC patients were screened for responses to candidate mutation-encoded neoepitopes, and neoantigen-specific CD4+ T-cell clones and TCRs were isolated. Aged 60 to 69 when blood was donated, the resected patients, most of whom were former smokers, had either lung adenocarcinoma or squamous cell carcinoma. Before blood donation, treatments including platinum chemotherapy had been received by the patients, and nivolumab or pembrolizumab had been received by some of the patients. TCRB deep sequencing tracked the frequency of neoantigen-specific clonotypes in tumor resections, non-adjacent lung and cultured T-cell products. What the study reported, not specific to this receptor: Rather than memory responses to the cancer, some blood-derived responses might reflect cross-reactivity or in vitro priming of naive T cells. Because IFNgamma-sorted cells included nonspecific IFNgamma producers of unknown purity, the expanded lines ranged from monoclonal to oligoclonal.

The library was produced with the immunoSEQ multiplex PCR assay. DNA was isolated using Qiagen DNeasy or QIAamp micro DNA kits, and TCRB was sequenced using the Adaptive Biotechnology human TCRB sequencing kit. Sequencing of TCRB libraries was performed on an Illumina MiSeq. The source study handled its data this way. The kit provider's software was used to analyze TCRB sequence data, and Fisher's exact test was used to test clonotype templates for tumor enrichment. The table was pulled from immuneACCESS by TCRdb, which kept in-frame rearrangements only. Such tables lose some clones; where checked, under half of the loss comes from unresolved V genes, and the rest has no known cause. V, J and clone size were drawn from that table, and D and trimming were deduced from the DNA. This sample's table lists just under 85 clones. V loses 0 bases of germline sequence and J loses 1 base, and the interval between the two ends is 6 bases. As encoded in the germline V gene, CDR1 is SNHLY while CDR2 is FYNNEI. The CDR3 goes from the cysteine to the phenylalanine over 14 residues. The read is trimmed to its CDR3 DNA, 42 bases read in frame from base 1.

PBMCs were stimulated for under 15 days with mutant 27-mer peptides together with IL21, IL7, IL15 and IL2, and were then restimulated with autologous B cells pulsed with peptide. Live IFNgamma-secreting T cells were sorted by cytokine capture on a FACS Aria2 after restimulation with peptide-pulsed B cells. Sorted cells were expanded at limiting dilution, around 3 or 10 cells per well, with irradiated allogeneic PBMCs, phytohemagglutinin and IL2 for about 13 to 23 days. Peripheral blood samples or leukapheresis products were collected from the patients. The antigen specificity of expanded lines was screened by IFNgamma ELISA against autologous B cells pulsed with mutant peptides.

The sequencing sample was made of a CD4+ T cell line or clone grown in culture. The V gene is TRBV2 and the J gene is TRBJ2-5, with the D gene not clear enough to name. The receptor was derived from a human donor with non-small cell lung cancer. Some clones in this sample may be carry-over from other donors' samples. Here the CDR3 is given as CASSEANSQETQYF. In nucleotides, the sequence is TGTGCCAGCAGTGAAGCGAACAGCCAAGAGACCCAGTACTTC.